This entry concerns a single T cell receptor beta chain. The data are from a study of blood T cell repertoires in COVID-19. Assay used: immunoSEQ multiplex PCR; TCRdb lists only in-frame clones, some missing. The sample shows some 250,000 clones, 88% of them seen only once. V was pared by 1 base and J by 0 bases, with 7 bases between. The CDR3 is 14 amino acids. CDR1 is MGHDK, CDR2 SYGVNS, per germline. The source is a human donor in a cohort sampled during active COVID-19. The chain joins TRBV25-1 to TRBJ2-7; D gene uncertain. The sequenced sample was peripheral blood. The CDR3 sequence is CASSEWASSYEQYF. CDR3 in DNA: TGTGCCAGCAGTGAATGGGCCAGCTCCTACGAGCAGTACTTC.